This T cell receptor (beta chain) is drawn from a study of blood T cell repertoires in COVID-19. Study background: PBMCs, B-cell-depleted T cells, or T cells were the source of the cDNA or gDNA that made up the material.

While infection was still active, Seattle patients were enrolled and then followed longitudinally. Assay used: immunoSEQ multiplex PCR; TCRdb lists only in-frame clones, some missing. The table has about 160,000 clones, over 80% seen once; the top ten hold approximately 4.8%. Deletions cut 5 bases from V and 4 bases from J, with 12 bases between. The CDR3 runs 14 residues. CDR1 MNHEY and CDR2 SMNVEV come from the germline V gene (reference sequence). This clone is a singleton in its sample. The TCR was taken from a man aged 25-45 years with COVID-19, enrolled during active disease. This chain connects TRBV27 to TRBJ1-5; unclear D gene. Sequencing was done on a sample of peripheral blood. As DNA, the CDR3 is TGTGCCAGCAGTCCGGACCCGGGGAATCAGCCCCAGCATTTT. It yields the protein CASSPDPGNQPQHF.